One sample yielded the 32 T cell receptor beta chains listed below, sequenced in a study of T cell clones after liver transplantation. Sequencing was performed with immunoSEQ multiplex PCR; in TCRdb, only in-frame clones are kept and a portion is missing. This sample yields 50,000 to 60,000 clones, of which 60% to 75% are seen a single time; nearly 10% belongs to the top ten. The sequencing used CD4+ T cells from blood, collected at the 22-month timepoint. Receptors were obtained from a human patient who received a liver transplant. The graft donor may have contributed some T cells.

The V call is TRBV5-5, the J call TRBJ2-1, with a possible D match to TRBD2 (7 bases). This CDR3 contains 15 residues. V lost 4 bases, J lost 0 bases, and 11 bases lay in between. Germline CDR1 reads SGHKS; CDR2 reads YYEKEE (reference sequence). CDR3 bases: TGTGCCAGCAGCGCGGCGGGGGCCTCCTACAATGAGCAGTTCTTC. It yields the protein CASSAAGASYNEQFF.

Comments on this clone: This sample also contains other DNA sequences that code for the same CDR3. V and J are TRBV5-6 and TRBJ1-5; 7 bases match TRBD1. CDR1 is SGHDT, CDR2 YYEEEE, per germline. The CDR3 is 16 amino acids. The V and J ends lost 0 bases and 2 bases, in that order; junction bases with no gene match: 5. As DNA, the CDR3 is TGTGCCAGCAGCTTGGCCGGCAGGGGGGGCAATCAGCCCCAGCATTTT. This encodes CASSLAGRGGNQPQHF.

V usage is TRBV10-2 and J usage is TRBJ1-5; D not resolved. Per the germline V gene, CDR1 is WSHSY and CDR2 is SAAADI. This CDR3 is built from 15 residues. The V end was cut by 2 bases, the J end by 2 bases, with 10 bases between. The CDR3 DNA reads TGCGCCAGCAGTGAGCAGCCTGGGGGCAATCAGCCCCAGCATTTT. Its protein product is CASSEQPGGNQPQHF.

The rearrangement links TRBV7-2 to TRBJ1-6; D unclear. The CDR3 has 16 residues. Germline V gives CDR1 SGHTA, CDR2 FQGNSA. The V end lost 4 bases, the J end lost 5 bases, and 15 bases lay between the germline ends. The CDR3 protein is CASSSSPVQNNSPLHF. The CDR3, as DNA: TGTGCCAGCAGCTCCTCCCCCGTTCAAAATAATTCACCCCTCCACTTT.

The chain has TRBV19 and TRBJ2-7, with 10 positions matching TRBD1. V lost 0 bases, J lost 1 base, and 9 bases stayed unmatched. The CDR3 covers 18 residues. Germline loops: CDR1 LNHDA, CDR2 SQIVND (reference sequence). The CDR3 nucleotides are TGTGCCAGTAGTATAGAGGGACAGGGGAGGAGCGGTTCCTACGAGCAGTACTTC. Translation gives CASSIEGQGRSGSYEQYF.

This sequence joins TRBV29-1 and TRBJ1-1; D gene unclear. The CDR3 covers 13 residues. Trimming took off 8 bases at V and 1 base at J, with 14 bases between the two ends. Germline CDR1 and CDR2: SQVTM and ANQGSEA. DNA for the CDR3: TGCAGCCCAGTCTTTATGGGGAACACTGAAGCTTTCTTT. Its translation is CSPVFMGNTEAFF.

This rearrangement joins TRBV4-2 to TRBJ1-4, with a tentative D call TRBD1 (6 bases). CDR3 length: 15 amino acids. Trimming left V 1 base short and J 4 bases short, with 10 bases between. The V gene's germline CDR1 is LGHNA and CDR2 YNFKEQ. Here the CDR3 DNA reads TGTGCCAGCAGCCAAGGTGACAGGCGTAATGAAAAACTGTTTTTT. Translation gives CASSQGDRRNEKLFF.

This chain connects TRBV4-1 to TRBJ1-2, with 7 bases matching TRBD1. The length of the CDR3 is 13 residues. V gave up 2 bases and J gave up 4 bases; unmatched junction bases: 1. Germline-derived CDR1 and CDR2 are MGHRA and YSYEKL. This CDR3 is CASSQRQGYGYTF. CDR3 DNA sequence: TGCGCCAGCAGCCAAAGACAGGGCTATGGCTACACCTTC.

The chain recombines TRBV29-1 with TRBJ1-2; D gene unclear. The length of the CDR3 is 13 residues. Germline V lookup: CDR1 SQVTM, CDR2 ANQGSEA. The germline V and J ends were trimmed by 8 bases and 2 bases, with 15 bases remaining between them. The CDR3 region has the DNA TGCAGCCCCCCCCGGGTTCCCAACTATGGCTACACCTTC. Residues: CSPPRVPNYGYTF.

The V gene is TRBV27, the J gene TRBJ2-1; 10 bases are a match to TRBD2. The length of the CDR3 is 15 residues. Germline values: CDR1 MNHEY, CDR2 SMNVEV (reference sequence). V lost 5 bases and J lost 8; bases outside the gene matches: 9. The CDR3 loop reads CASSGELAGIYEQFF. In DNA form, the CDR3 reads TGTGCCAGCAGTGGGGAACTAGCGGGGATTTATGAGCAGTTCTTC.

The CDR3 DNA reads TGTGCCAGTAGTACCCTGGACGGACTGGCTTATCAGCCCCAGCATTTT. This gives the protein CASSTLDGLAYQPQHF. This rearrangement joins TRBV19 to TRBJ1-5; D unclear. Looked up from germline, CDR1 is LNHDA and CDR2 is SQIVND (reference sequence). The CDR3 sequence is 16 residues long. The ends were cut back, 4 bases at V and 5 bases at J, with 18 bases in the middle.

The genes are TRBV6-5 and TRBJ1-2; TRBD1 agrees at 7 bases. V lost 5 bases and J lost 8; bases outside the gene matches: 14. CDR1 is MNHEY, CDR2 SVGAGI, per germline. The CDR3 contains 15 residues. CDR3 sequence reads: CASSLQGTLTRGYTF. The CDR3 nucleotides are TGTGCCAGCAGTCTACAGGGGACCCTCACTCGAGGCTACACCTTC.

The CDR3 sequence: CASSLRRGGTSGGARYNEQFF. In nucleotides, the CDR3 is TGTGCCAGCAGCCTCCGGAGAGGTGGGACTAGCGGGGGGGCACGATACAATGAGCAGTTCTTC. The genes are TRBV4-2 and TRBJ2-1, with TRBD2 matching 16 bases. The V gene end was trimmed by 4 bases and the J gene end by 4 bases; junction bases not matched to a gene: 16. Per the germline V gene, CDR1 is LGHNA and CDR2 is YNFKEQ. The CDR3 spans 21 residues.

The chain joins TRBV15 to TRBJ1-2; D remains unclear. Germline V gives CDR1 LNHNV, CDR2 YYDKDF (reference sequence). V was pared by 0 bases and J by 2 bases, with 7 bases between. The CDR3 covers 14 residues. The DNA of the CDR3 is TGTGCCACCAGCAGAGATTTTGGGAACTATGGCTACACCTTC. It is translated as CATSRDFGNYGYTF.

The chain links TRBV30 to TRBJ1-4; the D is unclear. With 0 bases removed from V and 3 bases from J, the gap between germline ends came to 8 bases. The CDR3 loop spans 14 amino acids. Germline V CDR1 and CDR2: GTSNPN, SVGIG (reference sequence). The CDR3 sequence: CAWSVGGANEKLFF. Written as DNA, the CDR3 is TGTGCCTGGAGTGTCGGTGGTGCTAATGAAAAACTGTTTTTT.

This chain links TRBV2 with TRBJ1-4; TRBD1 is a possible D gene (6 bases). The length of the CDR3 is 13 residues. Per germline, CDR1 SNHLY and CDR2 FYNNEI. V lost 11 bases and J 3 bases, leaving 13 bases between the germline ends. The CDR3 nucleotides are TGTGCCTGGGGGGGGCAGCCTAATGAAAAACTGTTTTTT. Its protein product is CAWGGQPNEKLFF. The full variable domain, with the rest looked up from reference TRBV2 and TRBJ1-4, is EPEVTQTPSHQVTQMGQEVILRCVPISNHLYFYWYRQILGQKVEFLVSFYNNEISEKSEIFDDQFSVERPDGSNFTLKIRSTKLEDSAMYFCAWGGQPNEKLFFGSGTQLSVL.

The chain recombines TRBV19 with TRBJ2-3; D unclear. The CDR3 extends over 14 amino acids. V lost 2 bases, J lost 0 bases, and 6 bases lay in between. Germline loops: CDR1 LNHDA, CDR2 SQIVND (reference sequence). The CDR3 DNA sequence: TGTGCCAGTAGTATATCGTGGAGCACAGATACGCAGTATTTT. Its translation: CASSISWSTDTQYF.

J is TRBJ2-4 and V is TRBV14, with a tentative D call TRBD2 (6 bases). The CDR3 runs to 12 residues. V dropped 4 bases and J dropped 6 bases, with 7 bases sitting between them. Germline lookup yields CDR1 SGHDN and CDR2 FVKESK. The CDR3 loop reads CASSPAGNIQYF. DNA of the CDR3: TGTGCCAGCAGCCCAGCGGGAAACATTCAGTACTTC.

In this sample, this clone turned up a few times. This chain joins TRBV7-8 and TRBJ1-1; D uncertain. The germline V gene has CDR1 SGHVS and CDR2 FQNEAQ. The V end lost 3 bases, the J end lost 1 base, and 9 bases lay between the germline ends. The CDR3 extends over 14 amino acids. CDR3 in amino acids: CASSFRSGNTEAFF. The CDR3 DNA follows: TGTGCCAGCAGCTTCAGGAGCGGGAACACTGAAGCTTTCTTT.

The CDR3 loop is CASSSGTGNQPQHF. CDR3 nucleotide sequence: TGTGCCAGCAGTTCGGGGACAGGCAATCAGCCCCAGCATTTT. V and J are TRBV28 and TRBJ1-5, with TRBD1 identical over 7 bases. The germline V gene has CDR1 MDHEN and CDR2 SYDVKM. Unmatched junction bases numbered 2, after V lost 4 bases and J lost 2 bases. The CDR3 runs 14 residues.

This clone appeared a few times. The chain has TRBV6-6 and TRBJ1-3; maybe TRBD1 (5 bases). CDR3 length: 15 amino acids. Germline CDR1 is MNHNY and CDR2 is SVGAGI (reference sequence). V lost 2 bases and J 3 bases, leaving 11 bases between the germline ends. CDR3 residues: CASSYMAGLGNTIYF. In DNA form, the CDR3 reads TGTGCCAGCAGTTACATGGCGGGACTTGGAAACACCATATATTTT.

The gene calls are TRBV14 and TRBJ1-3; 7 nucleotides agree with TRBD1. The ends lost 0 bases at V and 4 bases at J; junction bases unmatched: 3. Germline CDR1 reads SGHDN; CDR2 reads FVKESK. The CDR3 runs to 15 residues. In nucleotides, the CDR3 is TGTGCCAGCAGCCAAGAAGGGGACAGCGGAAACACCATATATTTT. As protein: CASSQEGDSGNTIYF.

The chain carries TRBV29-1 and TRBJ1-5; 7 bases are shared with TRBD1. The length of the CDR3 is 13 residues. The V gene's germline CDR1 is SQVTM and CDR2 ANQGSEA. V lost 4 bases to trimming and J lost 4 bases; unmatched junction nucleotides: 4. CDR3: CSVGTGFNQPQHF. CDR3 DNA sequence: TGCAGCGTTGGGACAGGTTTTAATCAGCCCCAGCATTTT.

The chain couples TRBV28 to TRBJ2-7; 7 nucleotides match TRBD2. The CDR3 extends over 11 amino acids. CDR1 is MDHEN, CDR2 SYDVKM, per germline. The V gene end was trimmed by 10 bases and the J gene end by 3 bases; junction bases not matched to a gene: 3. For the CDR3, the DNA is TGTGCCACGAGCGGGGACTACGAGCAGTACTTC. As protein: CATSGDYEQYF.

This chain links TRBV15 with TRBJ1-2, with unresolved D. Germline values: CDR1 LNHNV, CDR2 YYDKDF (reference sequence). The CDR3 length is 13 residues. Trimming removed 4 bases at V and 4 bases at J, with 10 bases between. The CDR3 is CATSKGGSYGYTF. For the CDR3, the DNA is TGTGCCACCAGCAAGGGCGGGAGCTATGGCTACACCTTC.

For the CDR3, the DNA is TGTGCCAGCATCGGGCAGGGCGTTCTCGAGCAGTACTTC. It yields the protein CASIGQGVLEQYF. The rearrangement links TRBV6-5 to TRBJ2-7, with D maybe TRBD1 (5 bases). This CDR3 has 13 amino acids. V was cut by 7 bases and J by 6 bases, with 16 bases left in between. Germline V lookup: CDR1 MNHEY, CDR2 SVGAGI.

V gene TRBV6-1 combines with J gene TRBJ1-5; the D gene is possibly TRBD1 (5 bases). With 6 bases removed from V and 2 bases from J, the gap between germline ends came to 14 bases. CDR1 and CDR2 (germline): MNHNS, SASEGT. The CDR3 consists of 15 residues. CDR3 sequence reads: CASRQGGVRNQPQHF. The DNA for the CDR3 is TGTGCCAGCAGGCAGGGAGGAGTTCGCAATCAGCCCCAGCATTTT.

This clone has a single count. The chain recombines TRBV30 with TRBJ1-5; 8 bases line up with TRBD1. Trimming took 3 bases from V and 2 from J; bases not matched to a gene: 9. The CDR3 has 16 amino acids. Germline assignment: CDR1 GTSNPN and CDR2 SVGIG (reference sequence). Here the CDR3 reads CAWREPGGLGNQPQHF. CDR3 bases: TGTGCCTGGAGGGAACCAGGGGGCTTGGGCAATCAGCCCCAGCATTTT.

The rearrangement links TRBV7-8 to TRBJ2-7; a weak D match, TRBD2 (6 bases). The CDR3 has 15 residues. Trimming stripped 1 base from V and 5 bases from J, with 15 bases between. Germline V gene lookup returns CDR1 SGHVS and CDR2 FQNEAQ. The CDR3 nucleotides are TGTGCCAGCAGCTTAGAGGGCGGGGACGTGAACGAGCAGTACTTC. It specifies CASSLEGGDVNEQYF. Combining the CDR3 with reference TRBV7-8 and TRBJ2-7 gives the whole variable domain GAGVSQSPRYKVAKRGQDVALRCDPISGHVSLFWYQQALGQGPEFLTYFQNEAQLDKSGLPSDRFFAERPEGSVSTLKIQRTQQEDSAVYLCASSLEGGDVNEQYFGPGTRLTVT.

This clone was observed a few times. V usage is TRBV18 and J usage is TRBJ1-5, with a tentative D call TRBD1 (6 bases). This CDR3 is 15 amino acids long. Germline V gene data show CDR1 as KGHSH and CDR2 as LQKENI. V dropped 6 bases and J dropped 4 bases, with 16 bases sitting between them. The CDR3 bases are TGTGCCAGCTCCACCGAGGGAGGGGGTAATCAGCCCCAGCATTTT. It yields the protein CASSTEGGGNQPQHF.

The V call is TRBV9, the J call TRBJ2-7; D call uncertain. This CDR3 has 10 amino acids. From germline, CDR1 is SGDLS and CDR2 YYNGEE. V shed 8 bases and J shed 3 bases, with 6 bases lying between them. The CDR3 DNA is TGTGCCAGGAACCTCTACGAGCAGTACTTC. Protein sequence: CARNLYEQYF. The full variable domain, its missing parts supplied by reference TRBV9 and TRBJ2-7, is DSGVTQTPKHLITATGQRVTLRCSPRSGDLSVYWYQQSLDQGLQFLIQYYNGEERAKGNILERFSAQQFPDLHSELNLSSLELGDSALYFCARNLYEQYFGPGTRLTVT.

The chain employs TRBV6-1 and TRBJ2-5, with a possible D match to TRBD2 (5 bases). The CDR3 contains 14 residues. Germline CDR1 and CDR2: MNHNS and SASEGT. Trimming removed 7 bases at V and 2 bases at J, with 14 bases between. The CDR3 sequence is CASKRAETQETQYF. In DNA form, the CDR3 reads TGTGCCAGCAAGAGGGCGGAGACTCAAGAGACCCAGTACTTC.